Following are 9 T cell receptor beta chains from one sample sequenced in a study of prognosis after radiotherapy for stage I lung cancer. Genomic DNA served as the source from which two-round multiplex PCR generated TCR beta CDR3 amplicons. The first round of PCR was done with primers that matched each TRBV and TRBJ gene. TCRdb independently ran MiXCR on the multiplex PCR reads; one entry per CDR3 protein. The sample shows tens of thousands of distinct CDR3 sequences, 35% to 50% of them seen only once. The sample consisted of PBMCs, taken before or after stereotactic body radiation therapy (not recorded which). The receptors shown here come from a donor aged 50 or older with non-small cell lung cancer.

V gene TRBV5-1 combines with J gene TRBJ1-2, with D possibly matching TRBD1 (5 bases). V lost 5 bases and J lost 5, with 22 bases in between. This CDR3 spans 16 amino acids. CDR1 is SGHRS, CDR2 YFSETQ, per germline. CDR3 protein: CASSFSAAGSVYGYTF. As DNA, the CDR3 is TGCGCCAGCAGTTTCAGTGCGGCAGGGTCCGTTTATGGCTACACCTTC.

With regard to this clonotype: A read error may account for a junction end that differs from germline. The chain recombines TRBV4-1 with TRBJ1-5, with no clear D. The germline gives CDR1 MGHRA, CDR2 YSYEKL. The CDR3 has 15 residues. The CDR3 reads CASSQDHSPSQPQHF. The CDR3 DNA sequence: TGCGCCAGCAGTCAAGATCATAGCCCCAGTCAGCCCCAGCATTTT.

The chain uses TRBV7-3 and TRBJ1-1, with D unclear. The CDR3 sequence is 17 residues long. Germline V gene sequence: CDR1 SGHTA, CDR2 FQGTGA. The V end lost 2 bases, the J end lost 0 bases, and 16 bases lay between the germline ends. CDR3 amino acids: CASSLVGNPLMNTEAFF. The CDR3 DNA sequence: TGTGCCAGCAGCTTAGTGGGTAACCCCTTAATGAACACTGAAGCTTTCTTT.

This clonotype was seen at least ten times. The chain has TRBV10-3 and TRBJ1-2, with TRBD1 matching over 8 bases. The CDR3 is made up of 15 amino acids. Germline V gives CDR1 ENHRY, CDR2 SYGVKD. V dropped 0 bases and J dropped 6; count of bases not matched to a gene: 6. CDR3 amino acids: CAISESRGQGDGYTF. The CDR3 DNA sequence: TGTGCCATCAGTGAGTCCCGAGGACAGGGTGATGGCTACACCTTC.

This clonotype appeared many times. The chain employs TRBV24-1 and TRBJ2-3; TRBD1 matches at 7 bases. Germline V lookup: CDR1 KGHDR, CDR2 SFDVKD. J lost 1 base, V lost 2 bases, and 8 bases had no gene match. This CDR3 spans 17 amino acids. CDR3 sequence reads: CATSDSTGLAGTDTQYF. Here the CDR3 DNA reads TGTGCCACCAGTGATTCGACAGGGTTGGCTGGCACAGATACGCAGTATTTT.

This clonotype is medium-sized by share. For the CDR3, the DNA is TGTGCCAGACAGGGGGCTGACTTGGGCACCGGGGAGCTGTTTTTT. This gives the protein CARQGADLGTGELFF. The chain uses TRBV30 and TRBJ2-2, with 10 positions matching TRBD1. J lost 4 bases, V lost 8 bases, and 10 bases had no gene match. CDR3 length equals 15 residues. CDR1 is GTSNPN, CDR2 SVGIG, per germline (reference sequence).

This clonotype occurred many times. This chain links TRBV20-1 with TRBJ1-5; 11 bases agree with TRBD1. Germline V gene data show CDR1 as DFQATT and CDR2 as SNEGSKA (reference sequence). CDR3 length equals 14 residues. Losses at the gene ends were 5 bases for V and 4 bases for J; bases not matched to a gene: 4. CDR3 nucleotides: TGCAGTGCTCCGAGGGACAGGGGGAATCAGCCCCAGCATTTT. It codes for CSAPRDRGNQPQHF.

About this clonotype: Sequence at one end of the junction differs from germline and may be a read error. The chain links TRBV28 to TRBJ1-1, with 10 bases matching TRBD1. This CDR3 is 15 amino acids long. Germline CDR1 and CDR2: MDHEN and SYDVKM. The CDR3 DNA is TGTGCCAGCATCTCCGGGACAGGGGTGGTGACTGAATCTTTCTTT. Its protein product is CASISGTGVVTESFF.

In this sample, this clonotype turned up many times. J is TRBJ1-2 and V is TRBV19; maybe TRBD1 (5 bases). Trimming removed 3 bases at V and 4 bases at J, with 9 bases between. The length of the CDR3 is 13 residues. The germline V gene has CDR1 LNHDA and CDR2 SQIVND (reference sequence). CDR3 coding DNA: TGTGCCAGTAGTATGCAGGGTGGCTATGGCTACACCTTC. This encodes CASSMQGGYGYTF.